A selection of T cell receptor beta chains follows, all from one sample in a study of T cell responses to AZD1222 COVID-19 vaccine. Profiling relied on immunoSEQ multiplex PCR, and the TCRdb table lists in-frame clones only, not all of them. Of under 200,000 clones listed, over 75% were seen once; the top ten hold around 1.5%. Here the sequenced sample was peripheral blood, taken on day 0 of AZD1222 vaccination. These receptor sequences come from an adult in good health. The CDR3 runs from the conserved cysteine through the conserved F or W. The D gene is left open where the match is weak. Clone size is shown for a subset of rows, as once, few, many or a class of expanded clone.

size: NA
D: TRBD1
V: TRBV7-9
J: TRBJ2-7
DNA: TGTGCCAGCAGCTTACGGGACAGGGGGCTCTACGAGCAGTACTTC
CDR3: CASSLRDRGLYEQYF

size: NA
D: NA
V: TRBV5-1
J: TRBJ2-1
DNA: TGCGCCAGCAGCTTGGCCCCGCAGGGGTCCCCCTACAATGAGCAGTTCTTC
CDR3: CASSLAPQGSPYNEQFF

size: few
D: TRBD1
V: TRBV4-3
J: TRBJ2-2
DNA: TGCGCCAGCAGCCCTTGGTCGAAGGGGGCGAGGTACACCGGGGAGCTGTTTTTT
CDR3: CASSPWSKGARYTGELFF

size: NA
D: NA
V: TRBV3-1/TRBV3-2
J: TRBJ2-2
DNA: TGTGCCAGCAGGCGATTGGGGACCGTGAACACCGGGGAGCTGTTTTTT
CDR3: CASRRLGTVNTGELFF

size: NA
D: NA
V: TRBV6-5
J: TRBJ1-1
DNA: TGTGCCAGCAGTTACTCGGGTTACGGTCGGGGTGAAGCTTTCTTT
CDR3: CASSYSGYGRGEAFF

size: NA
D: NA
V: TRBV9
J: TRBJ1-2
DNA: TGTGCCAGCAGCGTAGGTGGGGGTGTGGACTATGGCTACACCTTC
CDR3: CASSVGGGVDYGYTF

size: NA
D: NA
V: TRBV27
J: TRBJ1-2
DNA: TGTGCCAGCAGCCTCAAGGGTCCTCAGTTGTATGGCTACACCTTC
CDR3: CASSLKGPQLYGYTF

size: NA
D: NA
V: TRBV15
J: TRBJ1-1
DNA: TGTGCCACCAGCAACCAACTGGGCACTGAAGCTTTCTTT
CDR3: CATSNQLGTEAFF

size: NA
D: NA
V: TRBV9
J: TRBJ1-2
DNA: TGTGCCAGCAGCACCCAGCTGTTTGCTGCTAGCTACACCTTC
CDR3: CASSTQLFAASYTF

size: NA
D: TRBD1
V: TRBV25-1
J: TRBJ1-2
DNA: TGTGCCAGCAGTGATTTAAGGACAGGGGACTATGGCTACACCTTC
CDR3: CASSDLRTGDYGYTF

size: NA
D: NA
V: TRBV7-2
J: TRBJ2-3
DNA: TGTGCCAGCAGCCTCGGCGGGCGGGGGACACAAGATACGCAGTATTTT
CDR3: CASSLGGRGTQDTQYF

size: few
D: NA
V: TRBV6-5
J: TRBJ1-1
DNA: TGTGCCAGCAGTACTTCCGGGGCAGCGCAGTGGGGAGCTTTCTTT
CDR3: CASSTSGAAQWGAFF

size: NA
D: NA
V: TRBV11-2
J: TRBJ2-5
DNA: TGTGCCAGCCGGGGGTACCAAGAGACCCAGTACTTC
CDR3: CASRGYQETQYF

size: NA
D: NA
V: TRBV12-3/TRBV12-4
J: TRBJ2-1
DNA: TGTGCCAGCACCCAGACAGAGTACAATGAGCAGTTCTTC
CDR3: CASTQTEYNEQFF

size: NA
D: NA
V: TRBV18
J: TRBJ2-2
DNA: TGTGCCAGCTCACCACCCGAAGGCATGGGCGGGGAGCTGTTTTTT
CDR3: CASSPPEGMGGELFF

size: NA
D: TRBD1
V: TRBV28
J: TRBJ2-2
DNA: TGTGCCAGCAGTCTGGCCGCTGGGACAGGGGGCAGCACCGGGGAGCTGTTTTTT
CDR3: CASSLAAGTGGSTGELFF

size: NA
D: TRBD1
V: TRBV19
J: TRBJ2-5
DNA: TGTGCCAGTAGTATCGGGACAGCCCAAGAGACCCAGTACTTC
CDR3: CASSIGTAQETQYF

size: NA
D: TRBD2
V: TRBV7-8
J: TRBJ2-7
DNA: TGTGCCAGCAGCGGGGGGGGTACGGACTACGAGCAGTACTTC
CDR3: CASSGGGTDYEQYF

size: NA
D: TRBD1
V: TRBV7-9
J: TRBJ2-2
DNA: TGTGCCAGCAGCGCAAGACAGGGAAACACCGGGGAGCTGTTTTTT
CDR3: CASSARQGNTGELFF

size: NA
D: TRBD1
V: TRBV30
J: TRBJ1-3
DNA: TGTGCCTGGAGTGTCGGACAGGCCTCTGGAAACACCATATATTTT
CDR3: CAWSVGQASGNTIYF

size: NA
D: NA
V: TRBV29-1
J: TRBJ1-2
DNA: TGCAGCACCGACAGACGAGCTAACTATGGCTACACCTTC
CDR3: CSTDRRANYGYTF

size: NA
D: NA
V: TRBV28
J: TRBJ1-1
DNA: TGTGCCAGCAGTTTGCCTTGGATGAGATCGCGCGGAGTTCGGAACACTGAAGCTTTCTTT
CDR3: CASSLPWMRSRGVRNTEAFF

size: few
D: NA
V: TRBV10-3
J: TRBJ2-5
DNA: TGTGCCATCAATCAGGGATTCTCAGAGACCCAGTACTTC
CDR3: CAINQGFSETQYF

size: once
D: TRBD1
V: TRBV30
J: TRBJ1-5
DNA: TGTGCCTGGGACAGGGGTACGGATCAGCCCCAGCATTTT
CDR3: CAWDRGTDQPQHF

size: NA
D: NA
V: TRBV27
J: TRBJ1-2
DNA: TGTGCCAGCAGTTTAACCCAGGCAGCTAACTATGGCTACACCTTC
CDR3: CASSLTQAANYGYTF

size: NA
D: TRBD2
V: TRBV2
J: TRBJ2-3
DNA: TGTGCCAGCAGTGTTCAGCGGGGGAGGATTTTATCCGAACCAGATACGCAGTATTTT
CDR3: CASSVQRGRILSEPDTQYF

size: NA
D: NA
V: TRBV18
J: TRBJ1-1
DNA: TGTGCCAGCTCACCACCAGCAGGGGAGAACACTGAAGCTTTCTTT
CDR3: CASSPPAGENTEAFF

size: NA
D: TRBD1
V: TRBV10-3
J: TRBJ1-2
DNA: TGTGCCATTATTTCGCGACAGGGTTCTCCTAACTATGGCTACACCTTC
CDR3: CAIISRQGSPNYGYTF

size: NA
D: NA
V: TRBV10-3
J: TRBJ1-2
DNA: TGTGCCATCAGTGAAAGTTTAAAAGAATACTATGGCTACACCTTC
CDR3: CAISESLKEYYGYTF

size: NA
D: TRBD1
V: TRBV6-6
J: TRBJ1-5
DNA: TGTGCCTCATCTGGACAGGGTAGGAGCAATCAGCCCCAGCATTTT
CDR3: CASSGQGRSNQPQHF

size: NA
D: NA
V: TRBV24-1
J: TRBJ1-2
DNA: TGTGCCACCAGTGTTGGGGCGGACTATGGCTACACCTTC
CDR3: CATSVGADYGYTF

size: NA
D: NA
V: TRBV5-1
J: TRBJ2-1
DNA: TGCGCCAGCAGCTTGGCCGGGTTCAATGAGCAGTTCTTC
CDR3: CASSLAGFNEQFF

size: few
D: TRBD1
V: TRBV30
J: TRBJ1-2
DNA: TGTGCCTGGTCAGGGGGCGTCTATGGCTACACCTTC
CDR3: CAWSGGVYGYTF

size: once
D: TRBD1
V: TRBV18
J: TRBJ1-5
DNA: TGTGCCAGCTCACCAACCAGGGGGGGGCAGCCCCAGCATTTT
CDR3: CASSPTRGGQPQHF

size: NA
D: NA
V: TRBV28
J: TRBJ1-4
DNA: TGTGCCAGCAGTTTACCAAGGGCAGGATATGAAAAACTGTTTTTT
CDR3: CASSLPRAGYEKLFF

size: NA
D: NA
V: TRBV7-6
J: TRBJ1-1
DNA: TGTGCCAGCAGCTTAGAGCCCTCGGGGGGCGCCACTGAAGCTTTCTTT
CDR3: CASSLEPSGGATEAFF

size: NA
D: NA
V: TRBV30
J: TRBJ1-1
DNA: TGTGCCTGGAGCCCGGGGCCTAGGCACACTGAAGCTTTCTTT
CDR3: CAWSPGPRHTEAFF

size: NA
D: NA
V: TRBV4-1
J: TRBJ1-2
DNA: TGCGCCAGCAGCCAAGAAGCAGGAAGGAACTATGGCTACACCTTC
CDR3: CASSQEAGRNYGYTF

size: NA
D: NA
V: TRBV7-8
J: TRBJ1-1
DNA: TGTGCCAGCAGCTTATCGGGGGCCGCCACTGAAGCTTTCTTT
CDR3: CASSLSGAATEAFF

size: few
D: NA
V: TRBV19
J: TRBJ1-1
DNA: TGTGCCAGTACGACGGTCGGAGGCACTGAAGCTTTCTTT
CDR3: CASTTVGGTEAFF

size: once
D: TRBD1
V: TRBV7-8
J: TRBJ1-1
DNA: TGTGCCAGCAGCTTAGCCCCCGGGACAGGGGGTGGGATGAACACTGAAGCTTTCTTT
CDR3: CASSLAPGTGGGMNTEAFF

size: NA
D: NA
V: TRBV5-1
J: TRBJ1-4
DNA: TGCGCCAGCAGCTTGGATGGGACAACTAATGAAAAACTGTTTTTT
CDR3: CASSLDGTTNEKLFF